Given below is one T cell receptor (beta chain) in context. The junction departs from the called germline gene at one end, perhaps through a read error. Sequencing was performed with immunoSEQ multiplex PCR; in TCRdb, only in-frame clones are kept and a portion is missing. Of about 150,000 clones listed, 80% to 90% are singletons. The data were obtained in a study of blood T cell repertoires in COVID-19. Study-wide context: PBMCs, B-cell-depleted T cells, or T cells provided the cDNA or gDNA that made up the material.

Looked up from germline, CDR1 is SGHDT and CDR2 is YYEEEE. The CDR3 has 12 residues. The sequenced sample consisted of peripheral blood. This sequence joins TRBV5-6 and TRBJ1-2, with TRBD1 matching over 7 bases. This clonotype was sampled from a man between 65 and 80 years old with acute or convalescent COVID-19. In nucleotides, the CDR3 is TGTGCCAGCAGCCCAGGTCGGGGGACAGCAATGTTC. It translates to CASSPGRGTAMF.